This TCR beta chain stems from a study of T cell responses to AZD1222 COVID-19 vaccine. As for the study in general: Whether given at about 4 or about 12 weeks, second doses were pooled.

V gave up 1 base and J gave up 0 bases; unmatched junction bases: 12. This CDR3 is built from 19 residues. Germline CDR1 reads SEHNR; CDR2 reads FQNEAQ (reference sequence). Assay: immunoSEQ multiplex PCR; the TCRdb copy retains only in-frame clones and omits some. The table has more than 110,000 clones, approximately 92% seen once; the top ten hold approximately 3.4%. Here the sequenced sample was peripheral blood, taken on day 0 of AZD1222 vaccination. This TCR came from an adult in good health. The chain employs TRBV7-9 and TRBJ2-7, with 10 nucleotides matching TRBD2. CDR3 nucleotides: TGTGCCAGCAGCTTAGATTTCCAGCGGGAGGGCCTGAGCTCCTACGAGCAGTACTTC. Protein product: CASSLDFQREGLSSYEQYF. Based on the CDR3 plus reference TRBV7-9 and TRBJ2-7, the full variable domain is DTGVSQNPRHKITKRGQNVTFRCDPISEHNRLYWYRQTLGQGPEFLTYFQNEAQLEKSRLLSDRFSAERPKGSFSTLEIQRTEQGDSAMYLCASSLDFQREGLSSYEQYFGPGTRLTVT.